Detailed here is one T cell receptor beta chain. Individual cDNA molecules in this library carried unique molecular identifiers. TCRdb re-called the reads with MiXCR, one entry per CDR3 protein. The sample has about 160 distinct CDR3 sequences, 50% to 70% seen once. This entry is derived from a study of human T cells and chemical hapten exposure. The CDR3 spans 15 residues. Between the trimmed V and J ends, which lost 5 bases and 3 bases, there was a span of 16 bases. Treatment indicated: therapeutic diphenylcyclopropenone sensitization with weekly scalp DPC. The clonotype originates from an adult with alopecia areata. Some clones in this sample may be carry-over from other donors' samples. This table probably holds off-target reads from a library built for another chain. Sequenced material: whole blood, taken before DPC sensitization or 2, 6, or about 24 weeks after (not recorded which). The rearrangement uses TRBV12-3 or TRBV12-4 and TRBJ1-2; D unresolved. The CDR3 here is CASSLWVGDDYGYTF. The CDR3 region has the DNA TGTGCCAGCAGTCTGTGGGTGGGAGATGACTATGGCTACACCTTC.